A few counts support the clone carrying this T cell receptor (beta chain). Its cognate antigen is unknown. Trimming took 0 bases from V and 8 from J, leaving 7 bases between them. CDR3 length: 12 amino acids. Germline assignment: CDR1 LGHNA and CDR2 YNFKEQ. This entry is derived from a study of T cells after yellow fever vaccination. Whole-study results and caveats: Across the CD4 and CD8 compartments, a small share of clonotypes was present in both. Sorted repertoires could include abundant contaminating clonotypes from bulk cells. Reappearing after the booster were most of the clones from primary vaccination (roughly 96% CD4, 88% CD8).

Universal primer sites and UMIs were introduced during 5'RACE template-switching synthesis of TCR cDNA. TCRdb processed the 5' RACE reads anew with MiXCR; each CDR3 protein has one entry. The sample has 280,000 or so distinct CDR3 sequences, about 10% seen once. The sequencing here drew on CD4+ T cells sorted from PBMCs, taken 5 days after the yellow fever booster vaccination. This receptor was identified in a man between 18 and 35 years old who received the YFV17D yellow fever vaccine. This sequence joins TRBV4-2 and TRBJ1-1; D remains unclear. The DNA for the CDR3 is TGTGCCAGCAGCCAAGAATCGGGCGAAGCTTTCTTT. Protein sequence: CASSQESGEAFF.